The clone carrying this TCR beta chain was detected ten times or more. What it recognizes is unknown. The sample is drawn from a study of regulatory T cells in long-lasting Graves disease. The sample's time point: newly diagnosed GD, antithyroid drugs for less than 3 months. PBMC RNA served as the TCR library source. American Thyroid Association guidelines were used to diagnose Graves' disease. General study points: Favored usage of TRBV28, TRBJ1-2 and TRBJ2-5 was recorded in persistent disease. Between persistent patients, about 2,500 public clonotypes were shared, exceeding the roughly 1,000 shared between new patients.

CDR3 length equals 16 residues. Trimming shortened V by 0 bases and J by 3 bases, and 13 bases separated the two germline ends. Germline assignment: CDR1 SGDLS and CDR2 YYNGEE. Investigators prepared the TCR beta libraries by applying iRepertoire HTBI primers and Arm-PCR of CDR3 regions. TCRdb re-analysed the multiplex PCR reads in MiXCR, keeping a single row per CDR3 protein. The table shows some 230,000 distinct CDR3 sequences, with about 16% occurring only once. J is TRBJ2-1 and V is TRBV9; D unclear. This clonotype was obtained from a female donor with Graves disease. The sequenced sample was peripheral blood mononuclear cells (PBMCs), obtained at new diagnosis, from a patient treated with antithyroid drugs. In DNA, the CDR3 is TGTGCCAGCAGCGTAGATCGGGCCATGGTCTACAATGAGCAGTTCTTC. It yields the protein CASSVDRAMVYNEQFF.